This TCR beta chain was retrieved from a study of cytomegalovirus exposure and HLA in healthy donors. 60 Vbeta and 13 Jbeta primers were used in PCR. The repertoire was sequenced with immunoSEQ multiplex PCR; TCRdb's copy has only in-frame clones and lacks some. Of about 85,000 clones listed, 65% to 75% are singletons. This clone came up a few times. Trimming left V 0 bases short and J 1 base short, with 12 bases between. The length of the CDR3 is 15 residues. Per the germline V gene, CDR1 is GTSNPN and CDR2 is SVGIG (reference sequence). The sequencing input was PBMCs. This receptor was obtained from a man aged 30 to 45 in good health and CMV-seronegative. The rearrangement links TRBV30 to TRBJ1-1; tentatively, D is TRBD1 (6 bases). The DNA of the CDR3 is TGTGCCTGGAGTGTATCCGGCAGGGGGAACACTGAAGCTTTCTTT. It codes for CAWSVSGRGNTEAFF.